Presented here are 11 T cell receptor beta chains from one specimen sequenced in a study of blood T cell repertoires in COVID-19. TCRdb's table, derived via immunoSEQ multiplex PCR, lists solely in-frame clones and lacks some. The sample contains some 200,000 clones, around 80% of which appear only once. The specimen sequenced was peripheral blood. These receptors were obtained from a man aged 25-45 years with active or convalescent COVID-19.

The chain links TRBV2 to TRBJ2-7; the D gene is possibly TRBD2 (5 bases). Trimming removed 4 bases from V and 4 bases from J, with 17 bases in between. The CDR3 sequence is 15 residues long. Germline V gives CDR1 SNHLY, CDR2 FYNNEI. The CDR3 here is CASSAELGAPYEQYF. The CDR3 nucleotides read TGTGCCAGCAGTGCCGAACTAGGAGCCCCATACGAGCAGTACTTC.

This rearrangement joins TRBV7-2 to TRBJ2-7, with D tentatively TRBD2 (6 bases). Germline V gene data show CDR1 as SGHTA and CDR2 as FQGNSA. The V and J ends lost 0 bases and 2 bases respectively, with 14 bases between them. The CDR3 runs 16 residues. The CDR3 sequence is CASSLAGSSAPYEQYF. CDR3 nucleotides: TGTGCCAGCAGCTTAGCGGGGTCTAGCGCTCCCTACGAGCAGTACTTC. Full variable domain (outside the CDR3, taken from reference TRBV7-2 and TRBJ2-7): GAGVSQSPSNKVTEKGKDVELRCDPISGHTALYWYRQSLGQGLEFLIYFQGNSAPDKSGLPSDRFSAERTGGSVSTLTIQRTQQEDSAVYLCASSLAGSSAPYEQYFGPGTRLTVT.

The CDR3 is CASSFAGDTQYF. The DNA for the CDR3 is TGTGCCAGCAGTTTTGCGGGGGATACGCAGTATTTT. The chain carries TRBV12-3 or TRBV12-4 and TRBJ2-3; the D gene is possibly TRBD2 (6 bases). The CDR3 is 12 amino acids. Deletions cut 3 bases from V and 6 bases from J, with 7 bases between.

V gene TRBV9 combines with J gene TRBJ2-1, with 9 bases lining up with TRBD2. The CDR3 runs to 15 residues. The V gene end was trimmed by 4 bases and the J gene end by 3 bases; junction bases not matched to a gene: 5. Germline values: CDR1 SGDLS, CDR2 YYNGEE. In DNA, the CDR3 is TGTGCCAGCAGCTCGAGGACTAGCGACTACAATGAGCAGTTCTTC. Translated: CASSSRTSDYNEQFF.

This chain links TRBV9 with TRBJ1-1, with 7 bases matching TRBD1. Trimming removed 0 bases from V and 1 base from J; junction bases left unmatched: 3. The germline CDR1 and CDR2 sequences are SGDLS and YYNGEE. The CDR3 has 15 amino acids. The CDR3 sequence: CASSVDYRGNTEAFF. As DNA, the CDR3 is TGTGCCAGCAGCGTAGACTACAGGGGGAACACTGAAGCTTTCTTT.

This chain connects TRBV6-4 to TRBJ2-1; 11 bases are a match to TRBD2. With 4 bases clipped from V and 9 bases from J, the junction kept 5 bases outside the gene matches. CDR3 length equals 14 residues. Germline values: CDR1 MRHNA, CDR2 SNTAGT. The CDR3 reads CASSGLTSGAEQFF. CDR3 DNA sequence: TGTGCCAGCAGTGGCCTGACTAGCGGGGCTGAGCAGTTCTTC.

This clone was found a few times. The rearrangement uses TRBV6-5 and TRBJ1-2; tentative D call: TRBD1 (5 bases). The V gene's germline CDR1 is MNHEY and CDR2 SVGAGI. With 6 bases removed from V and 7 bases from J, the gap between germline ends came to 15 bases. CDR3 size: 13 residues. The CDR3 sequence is CASSAGTHSGYTF. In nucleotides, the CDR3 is TGTGCCAGCAGCGCGGGGACCCACTCTGGCTACACCTTC.

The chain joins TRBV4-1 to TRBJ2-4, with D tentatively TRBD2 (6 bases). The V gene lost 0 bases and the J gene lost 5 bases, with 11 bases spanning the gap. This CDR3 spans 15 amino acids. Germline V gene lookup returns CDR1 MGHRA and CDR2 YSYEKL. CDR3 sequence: CASSQDPGVQNIQYF. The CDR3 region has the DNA TGCGCCAGCAGCCAAGATCCGGGGGTACAAAACATTCAGTACTTC.

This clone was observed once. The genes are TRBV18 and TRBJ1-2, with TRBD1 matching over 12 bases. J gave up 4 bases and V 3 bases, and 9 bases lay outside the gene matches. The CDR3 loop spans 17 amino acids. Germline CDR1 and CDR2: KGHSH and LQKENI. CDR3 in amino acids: CASSPPGTGGELYGYTF. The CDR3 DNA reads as TGTGCCAGCTCACCTCCCGGGACAGGGGGCGAACTCTATGGCTACACCTTC.

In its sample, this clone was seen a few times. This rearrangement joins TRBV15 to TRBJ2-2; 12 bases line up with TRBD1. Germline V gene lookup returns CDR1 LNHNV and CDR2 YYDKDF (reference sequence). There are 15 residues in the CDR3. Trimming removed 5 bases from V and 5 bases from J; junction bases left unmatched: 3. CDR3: CATSEGQGATGELFF. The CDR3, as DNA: TGTGCCACCAGCGAGGGACAGGGGGCAACCGGGGAGCTGTTTTTT.

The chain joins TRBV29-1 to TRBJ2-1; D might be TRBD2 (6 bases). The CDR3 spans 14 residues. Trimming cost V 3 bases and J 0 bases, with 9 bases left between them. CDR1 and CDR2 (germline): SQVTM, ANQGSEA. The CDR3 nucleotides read TGCAGCGTTGATGGGACTGTCTCCTACAATGAGCAGTTCTTC. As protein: CSVDGTVSYNEQFF.